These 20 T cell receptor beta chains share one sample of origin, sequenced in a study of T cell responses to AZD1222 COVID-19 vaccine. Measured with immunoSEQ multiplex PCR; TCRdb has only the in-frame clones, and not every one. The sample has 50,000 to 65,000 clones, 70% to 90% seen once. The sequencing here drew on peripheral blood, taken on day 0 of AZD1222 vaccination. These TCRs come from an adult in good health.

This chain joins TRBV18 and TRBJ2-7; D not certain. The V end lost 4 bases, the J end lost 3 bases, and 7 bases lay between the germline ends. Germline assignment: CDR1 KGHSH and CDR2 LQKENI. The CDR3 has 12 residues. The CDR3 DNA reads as TGTGCCAGCTCACAACCGGACTACGAGCAGTACTTC. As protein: CASSQPDYEQYF.

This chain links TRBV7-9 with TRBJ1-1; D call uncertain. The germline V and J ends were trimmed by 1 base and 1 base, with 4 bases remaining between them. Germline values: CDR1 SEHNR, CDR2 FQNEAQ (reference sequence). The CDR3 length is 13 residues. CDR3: CASSLEANTEAFF. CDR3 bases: TGTGCCAGCAGCTTAGAGGCGAACACTGAAGCTTTCTTT.

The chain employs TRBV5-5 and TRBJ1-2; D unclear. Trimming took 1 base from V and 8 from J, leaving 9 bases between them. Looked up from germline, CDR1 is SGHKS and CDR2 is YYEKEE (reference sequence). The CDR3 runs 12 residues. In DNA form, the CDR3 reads TGTGCCAGCAGCTTGACAGTGGGAGGCTACACCTTC. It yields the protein CASSLTVGGYTF.

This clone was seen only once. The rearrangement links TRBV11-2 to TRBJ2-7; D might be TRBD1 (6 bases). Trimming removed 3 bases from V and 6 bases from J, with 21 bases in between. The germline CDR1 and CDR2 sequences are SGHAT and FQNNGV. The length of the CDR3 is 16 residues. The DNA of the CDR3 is TGTGCCAGCAGCTTGGTTGACAGGCGAGTCTCTGGCGAGCAGTACTTC. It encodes CASSLVDRRVSGEQYF.

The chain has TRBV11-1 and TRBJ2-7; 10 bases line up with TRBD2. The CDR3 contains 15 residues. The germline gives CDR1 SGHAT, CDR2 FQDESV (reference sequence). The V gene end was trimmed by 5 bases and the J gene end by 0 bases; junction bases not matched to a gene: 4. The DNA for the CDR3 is TGTGCCAGCAGCCTCGAGCGGGGGGGCTCCTACGAGCAGTACTTC. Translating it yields CASSLERGGSYEQYF.

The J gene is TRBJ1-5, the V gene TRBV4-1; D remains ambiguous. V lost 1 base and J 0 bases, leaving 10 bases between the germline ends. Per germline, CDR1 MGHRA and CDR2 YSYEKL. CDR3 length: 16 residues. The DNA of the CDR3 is TGCGCCAGCAGCCAAGTTGAGACCCCTAGCAATCAGCCCCAGCATTTT. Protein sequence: CASSQVETPSNQPQHF.

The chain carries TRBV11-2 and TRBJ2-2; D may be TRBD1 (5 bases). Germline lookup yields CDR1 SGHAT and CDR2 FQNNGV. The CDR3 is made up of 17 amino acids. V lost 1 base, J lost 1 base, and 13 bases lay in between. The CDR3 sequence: CASSLASGSLNTGELFF. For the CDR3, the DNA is TGTGCCAGCAGCTTAGCCTCAGGGTCATTGAACACCGGGGAGCTGTTTTTT.

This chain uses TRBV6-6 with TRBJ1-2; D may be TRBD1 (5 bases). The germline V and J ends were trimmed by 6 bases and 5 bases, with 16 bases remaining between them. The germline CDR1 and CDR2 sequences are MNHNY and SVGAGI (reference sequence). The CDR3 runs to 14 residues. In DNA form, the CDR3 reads TGTGCCAGCAGCCGGGACTCTCAGTCTTATGGCTACACCTTC. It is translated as CASSRDSQSYGYTF.

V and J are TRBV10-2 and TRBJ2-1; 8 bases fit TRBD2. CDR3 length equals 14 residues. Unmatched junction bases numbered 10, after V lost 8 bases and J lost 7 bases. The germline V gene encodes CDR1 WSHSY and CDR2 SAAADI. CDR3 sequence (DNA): TGCGCCAGCTCTAAGACTAGCGTAGGTAATGAGCAGTTCTTC. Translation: CASSKTSVGNEQFF.

In DNA form, the CDR3 reads TGTGCCAGCAGCCCCAGGGTACAACTCTCGAAGGATGGCTACACCTTC. The encoded protein is CASSPRVQLSKDGYTF. This sequence joins TRBV3-1 (or the pseudogene TRBV3-2) and TRBJ1-2; tentative D call: TRBD1 (5 bases). Germline V gives CDR1 LGHDT, CDR2 YNNKEL (reference sequence). With 4 bases removed from V and 6 bases from J, the gap between germline ends came to 21 bases. This CDR3 has 16 amino acids.

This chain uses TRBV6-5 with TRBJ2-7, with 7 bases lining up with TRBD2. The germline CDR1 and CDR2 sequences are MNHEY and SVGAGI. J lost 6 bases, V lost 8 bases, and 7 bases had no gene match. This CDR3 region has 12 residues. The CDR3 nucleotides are TGTGCCAGCGCGACTAGCAGTGGCGAGCAGTACTTC. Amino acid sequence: CASATSSGEQYF.

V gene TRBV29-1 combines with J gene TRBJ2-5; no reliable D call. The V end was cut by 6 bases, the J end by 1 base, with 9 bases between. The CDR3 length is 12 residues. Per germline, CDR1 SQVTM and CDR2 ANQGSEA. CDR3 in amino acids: CSVDGVQETQYF. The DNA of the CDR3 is TGCAGCGTAGATGGGGTCCAAGAGACCCAGTACTTC.

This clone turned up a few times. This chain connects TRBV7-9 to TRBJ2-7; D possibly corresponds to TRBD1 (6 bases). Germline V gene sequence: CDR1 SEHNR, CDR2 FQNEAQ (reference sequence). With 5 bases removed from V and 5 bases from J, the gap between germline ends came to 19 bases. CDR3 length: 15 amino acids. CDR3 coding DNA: TGTGCCAGCAGCCAACTGACAGGCCCGGGCCACGAGCAGTACTTC. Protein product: CASSQLTGPGHEQYF.

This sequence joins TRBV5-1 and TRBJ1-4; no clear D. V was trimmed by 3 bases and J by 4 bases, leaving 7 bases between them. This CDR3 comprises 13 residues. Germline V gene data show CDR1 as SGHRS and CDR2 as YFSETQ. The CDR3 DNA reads TGCGCCAGCAGCTCTGGAAATAATGAAAAACTGTTTTTT. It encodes CASSSGNNEKLFF.

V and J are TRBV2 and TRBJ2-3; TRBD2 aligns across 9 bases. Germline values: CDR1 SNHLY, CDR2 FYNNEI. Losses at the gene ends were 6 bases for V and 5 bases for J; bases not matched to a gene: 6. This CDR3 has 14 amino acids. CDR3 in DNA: TGTGCCAGCAGGCTAGCGGGACGGGGAGATACGCAGTATTTT. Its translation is CASRLAGRGDTQYF.

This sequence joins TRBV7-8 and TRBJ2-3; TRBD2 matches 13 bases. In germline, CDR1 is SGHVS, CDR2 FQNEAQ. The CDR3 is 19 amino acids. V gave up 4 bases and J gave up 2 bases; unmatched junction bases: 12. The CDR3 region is CASSSRRLAGGRNTDTQYF. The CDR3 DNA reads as TGTGCCAGCAGCTCACGAAGACTAGCGGGGGGAAGAAACACAGATACGCAGTATTTT.

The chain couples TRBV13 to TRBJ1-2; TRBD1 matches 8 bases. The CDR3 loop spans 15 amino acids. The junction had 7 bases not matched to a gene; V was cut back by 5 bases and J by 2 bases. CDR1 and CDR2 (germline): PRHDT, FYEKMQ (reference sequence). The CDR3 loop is CASSLQGAGNYGYTF. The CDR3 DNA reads TGTGCCAGCAGCCTCCAGGGGGCGGGAAACTATGGCTACACCTTC.

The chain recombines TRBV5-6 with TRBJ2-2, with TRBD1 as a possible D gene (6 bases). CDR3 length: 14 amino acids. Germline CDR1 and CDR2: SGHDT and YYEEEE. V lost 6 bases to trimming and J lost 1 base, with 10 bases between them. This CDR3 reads CASTRTENTGELFF. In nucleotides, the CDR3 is TGTGCCAGCACGAGGACAGAGAACACCGGGGAGCTGTTTTTT. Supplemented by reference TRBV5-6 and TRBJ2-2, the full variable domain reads DAGVTQSPTHLIKTRGQQVTLRCSPKSGHDTVSWYQQALGQGPQFIFQYYEEEERQRGNFPDRFSGHQFPNYSSELNVNALLLGDSALYLCASTRTENTGELFFGEGSRLTVL.

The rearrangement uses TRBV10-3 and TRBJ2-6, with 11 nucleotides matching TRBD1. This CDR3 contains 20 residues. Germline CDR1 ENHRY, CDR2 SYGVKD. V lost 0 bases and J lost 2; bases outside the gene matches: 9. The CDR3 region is CAISESLGQGASTGANVLTF. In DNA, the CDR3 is TGTGCCATCAGTGAGTCTCTCGGACAGGGGGCATCCACTGGGGCCAACGTCCTGACTTTC.

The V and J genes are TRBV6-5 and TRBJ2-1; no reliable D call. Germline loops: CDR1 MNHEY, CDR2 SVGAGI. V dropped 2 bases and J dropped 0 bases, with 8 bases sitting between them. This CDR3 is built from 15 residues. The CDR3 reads CASSYGQTSYNEQFF. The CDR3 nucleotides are TGTGCCAGCAGTTACGGTCAGACCTCCTACAATGAGCAGTTCTTC.